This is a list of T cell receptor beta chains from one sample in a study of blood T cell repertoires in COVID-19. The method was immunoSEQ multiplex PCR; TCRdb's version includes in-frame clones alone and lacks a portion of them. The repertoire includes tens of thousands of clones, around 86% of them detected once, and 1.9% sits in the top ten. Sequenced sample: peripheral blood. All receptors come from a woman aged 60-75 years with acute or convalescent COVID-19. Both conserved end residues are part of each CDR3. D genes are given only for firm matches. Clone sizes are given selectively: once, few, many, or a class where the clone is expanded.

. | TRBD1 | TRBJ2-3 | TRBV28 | TGTGCCAGCAGTTTATGGGCAGGGGGTAAGGTCACAGATACGCAGTATTTT | CASSLWAGGKVTDTQYF
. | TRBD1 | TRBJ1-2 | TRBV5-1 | TGCGCCAGCAGCGCCCGGACAGGGTATGGCTACACCTTC | CASSARTGYGYTF
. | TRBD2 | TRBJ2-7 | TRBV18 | TGTGCCAGCTCACCCCCTAGCGGGAGTGAGGTCGAGCAGTACTTC | CASSPPSGSEVEQYF
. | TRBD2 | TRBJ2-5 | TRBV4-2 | TGTGCCAGCAGCCCGGAAGGGACTAGCGGTCAAGAGACCCAGTACTTC | CASSPEGTSGQETQYF
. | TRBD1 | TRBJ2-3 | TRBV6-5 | TGTGCCAGCAGTAGACAGGGACGCACAGATACGCAGTATTTT | CASSRQGRTDTQYF
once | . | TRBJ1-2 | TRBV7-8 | TGTGCCAGCAGTTTTGGACAGCTCTACTATGGCTACACCTTC | CASSFGQLYYGYTF
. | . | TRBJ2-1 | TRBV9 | TGTGCCAGCAGCGCCCAGGGTGAGCAGTTCTTC | CASSAQGEQFF
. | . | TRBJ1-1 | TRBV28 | TGTGCGTCCAGGGTCATGAACACTGAAGCTTTCTTT | CASRVMNTEAFF
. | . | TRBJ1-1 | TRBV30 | TGTGCCTGGAGTGTCGGGGGGGTCAACACTGAAGCTTTCTTT | CAWSVGGVNTEAFF
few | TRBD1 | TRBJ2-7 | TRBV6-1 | TGTGCCAGCAGTGAAGCTCTTGGGACAGGTTCCTACGAGCAGTACTTC | CASSEALGTGSYEQYF
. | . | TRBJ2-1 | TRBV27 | TGTGCCAGCAGTTTTAGAGGGGGCTCCTACAATGAGCAGTTCTTC | CASSFRGGSYNEQFF
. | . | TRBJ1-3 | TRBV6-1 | TGTGCCAGCAGGATAGCTGGAAACACCATATATTTT | CASRIAGNTIYF
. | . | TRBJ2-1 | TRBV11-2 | TGTGCCAGCGGGTCCGGGTTATCCTACAATGAGCAGTTCTTC | CASGSGLSYNEQFF
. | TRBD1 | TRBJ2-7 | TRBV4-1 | TGCGCCAGCAGCCACGGGACAGCTACCCCCTACGAGCAGTACTTC | CASSHGTATPYEQYF
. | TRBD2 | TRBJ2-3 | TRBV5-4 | TGTGCCAGCAGCTTGGAGGCGGACCCGGGGGGGACAGATACGCAGTATTTT | CASSLEADPGGTDTQYF
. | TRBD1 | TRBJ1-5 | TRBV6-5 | TGTGCCAGCAGTAGCGGACAGGCGGGCAATCAGCCCCAGCATTTT | CASSSGQAGNQPQHF